This is a list of T cell receptor beta chains from one sample in a study of blood T cell repertoires in COVID-19. Sequencing was performed with immunoSEQ multiplex PCR; in TCRdb, only in-frame clones are kept and a portion is missing. The sample records about 6,000 clones, roughly four fifths being singletons. The sequenced sample consisted of peripheral blood. The receptors come from a man between 60 and 75 years old with acute or convalescent COVID-19. Both conserved end residues are part of each CDR3. The size entry is marked missing in some rows and otherwise reads once, few, many or a size class.

NA,14,TRBV20-1,CSASNPESGNTIYF
few,16,TRBV19,CASSTGTGRQNSPLHF
NA,14,TRBV10-3,CAISEFGGVETQYF
NA,14,TRBV5-1,CASSLGQGANEQFF
NA,15,TRBV3-1/TRBV3-2,CASSQGQRTNEKLFF
NA,12,TRBV7-9,CASSLNGGGYTF
NA,13,TRBV19,CASSIQDTAEAFF
NA,15,TRBV4-3,CASSQARTGVQPQHF
NA,13,TRBV11-1,CASKGQGAGEQFF
NA,15,TRBV5-8,CASSFRGQGASEAFF
NA,15,TRBV7-9,CASSLLLAGTGELFF
NA,14,TRBV7-6,CASTSEGGLSEAFF
NA,14,TRBV7-9,CASSLTRNTDTQYF
NA,13,TRBV7-9,CASIAAGQETQYF
NA,13,TRBV7-2,CASSEGLGLEQFF
NA,14,TRBV23-1,CAGPTGKYGNTIYF
NA,14,TRBV15,CATSNRAGDSPLHF
NA,14,TRBV30,CAWSVKGQHYGYTF
NA,17,TRBV4-1,CASSQDKGGGGTGELFF
NA,14,TRBV20-1,CSASFTGGLGEAFF
NA,16,TRBV10-3,CAISESGQGGQDTQYF
NA,16,TRBV2,CASRDTSLVRNSPLHF
NA,16,TRBV6-1,CASSEAVAGGRDTQYF
NA,13,TRBV30,CAWSSMRGNTIYF
NA,17,TRBV7-2,CASSLQGKMGSGNTIYF
NA,14,TRBV6-5,CASRITAGLQGYTF
NA,14,TRBV7-2,CASSRGIAKNIQYF
NA,13,TRBV27,CASSSGDHYEQYF
once,13,TRBV10-3,CAISVREDTEAFF
NA,13,TRBV2,CASNNPGGYEQYF
few,17,TRBV5-8,CASSLAPGGLRNQPQHF
NA,15,TRBV7-2,CASSLRGSGTYEQYF
once,15,TRBV5-6,CASSALGPSTDTQYF
NA,13,TRBV5-6,CASSATANYGYTF
NA,17,TRBV19,CASSVGSGRGSYNEQFF
NA,16,TRBV10-3,CAISEFLGQGSNEQFF
NA,16,TRBV7-8,CASSLGAQGGNQPQHF
once,14,TRBV28,CASSWGDGGYGYTF
once,17,TRBV9,CASSVDPQAGVYNEQFF
NA,13,TRBV7-8,CASSWRGNQPQHF
NA,16,TRBV18,CASSREQTANNQPQHF
few,19,TRBV7-6,CASSLAAGTSGDRRDTQYF
few,14,TRBV2,CASSGGQSGNTIYF